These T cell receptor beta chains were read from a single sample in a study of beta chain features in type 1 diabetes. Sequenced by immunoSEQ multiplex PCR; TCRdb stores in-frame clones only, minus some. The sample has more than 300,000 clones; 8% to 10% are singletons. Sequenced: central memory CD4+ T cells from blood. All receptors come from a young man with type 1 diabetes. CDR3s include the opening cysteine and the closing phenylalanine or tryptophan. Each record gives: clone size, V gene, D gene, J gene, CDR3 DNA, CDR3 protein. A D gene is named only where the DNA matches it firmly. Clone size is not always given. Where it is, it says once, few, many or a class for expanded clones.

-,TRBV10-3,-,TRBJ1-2,TGTGCCAGCCAGACGTCCGGCTATGGCTACACCTTC,CASQTSGYGYTF
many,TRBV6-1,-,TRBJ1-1,TGTGCCAGCAGTGTCGACCTTGCATCGAACACTGAAGCTTTCTTT,CASSVDLASNTEAFF
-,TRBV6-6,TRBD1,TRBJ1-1,TGTGCCAGCAACCTAGGGACAGGGCTGAACACTGAAGCTTTCTTT,CASNLGTGLNTEAFF
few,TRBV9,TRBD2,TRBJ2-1,TGTGCCAGCAGCGGACGACTAGCGGGAGGCAACAATGAGCAGTTCTTC,CASSGRLAGGNNEQFF
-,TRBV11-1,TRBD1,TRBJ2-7,TGTGCCAGCAGCCAACAGGGGACCGAGCAGTACTTC,CASSQQGTEQYF
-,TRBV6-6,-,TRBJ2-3,TGTGCCAGCAGTATACGACGGGGACATGGAGATACGCAGTATTTT,CASSIRRGHGDTQYF
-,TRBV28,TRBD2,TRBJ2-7,TGTGCCACCAGAGATACGGGGGGTTCCTACGAGCAGTACTTC,CATRDTGGSYEQYF
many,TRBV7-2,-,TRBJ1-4,TGTGCCAGCAGCTTGGCCCCCCACCGGCTGAATGAAAAACTGTTTTTT,CASSLAPHRLNEKLFF
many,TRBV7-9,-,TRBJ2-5,TGTGCCAGCAGCCGGGGCCAGGAAGAGACCCAGTACTTC,CASSRGQEETQYF
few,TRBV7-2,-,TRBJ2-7,TGTGCCAGCAGCTCCGGACGGGCCTACGAGCAGTACTTC,CASSSGRAYEQYF
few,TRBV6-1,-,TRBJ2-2,TGTGCCAGCAGTACCGGGACGTTAACCGGGGAGCTGTTTTTT,CASSTGTLTGELFF
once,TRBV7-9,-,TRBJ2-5,TGTGCCAGCAGCTCGCCGCCAGCGGAGGAGACCCAGTACTTC,CASSSPPAEETQYF
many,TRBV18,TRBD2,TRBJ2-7,TGTGCCAGCTCGCAAGGGACTAGCGGGAGATACGAGCAGTACTTC,CASSQGTSGRYEQYF
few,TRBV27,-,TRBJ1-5,TGTGCCAGCAGTCCCTCGCGCAATCAGCCCCAGCATTTT,CASSPSRNQPQHF
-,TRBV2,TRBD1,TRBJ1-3,TGTGCCAGCAGTAGACAGGGGGCTGGAAACACCATATATTTT,CASSRQGAGNTIYF
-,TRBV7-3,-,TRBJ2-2,TGTGCCAGCAGCCCCGATGGCACCGGGGAGCTGTTTTTT,CASSPDGTGELFF
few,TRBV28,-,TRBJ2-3,TGTGCCAGCAGTTCTGGGCAGGACACAGATACGCAGTATTTT,CASSSGQDTDTQYF
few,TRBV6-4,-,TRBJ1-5,TGTGCCAGCAGTGACCCAACACCGGGGGGCCACAATCAGCCCCAGCATTTT,CASSDPTPGGHNQPQHF
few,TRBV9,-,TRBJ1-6,TGTGCCAGCGACCGGGACGGTAATTCACCCCTCCACTTT,CASDRDGNSPLHF
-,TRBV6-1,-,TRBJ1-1,TGTGCCAGCAGGACCTCAGGGGCTGGCACTGAAGCTTTCTTT,CASRTSGAGTEAFF
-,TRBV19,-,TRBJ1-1,TGTGCCACCTCAAGGGATTTTACTGAAGCTTTCTTT,CATSRDFTEAFF
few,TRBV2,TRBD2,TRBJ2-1,TGTGCCAGCAGGCCCAACCTAGCGGGAGGAAACTACAATGAGCAGTTCTTC,CASRPNLAGGNYNEQFF
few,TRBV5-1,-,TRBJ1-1,TGCGCCAGCAGCTTTTCGGGGGCTGAAGCTTTCTTT,CASSFSGAEAFF
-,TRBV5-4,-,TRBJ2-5,TGTGCCAGCACCACAGCAGGTGTAGGAGAGACCCAGTACTTC,CASTTAGVGETQYF
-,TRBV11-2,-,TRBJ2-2,TGTGCCAGCAGCTTCTACATTGGGGAGCTGTTTTTT,CASSFYIGELFF
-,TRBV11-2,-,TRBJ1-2,TGTGCCAGCAGTTTGGTGTGGGAGGGCTACACCTTC,CASSLVWEGYTF
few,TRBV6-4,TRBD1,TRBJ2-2,TGTGCCAGCAGTGACATCAAGGGGGCAAACACCGGGGAGCTGTTTTTT,CASSDIKGANTGELFF
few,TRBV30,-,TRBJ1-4,TGTGCCTGGAGTACTCAAGGGACGGCCGGTGTAAAACTGTTTTTT,CAWSTQGTAGVKLFF
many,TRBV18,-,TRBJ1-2,TGTGCCAGCTCACCTCTCCGGGACACAGGCGGCTACACCTTC,CASSPLRDTGGYTF
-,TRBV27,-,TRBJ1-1,TGTGCCAGCAACATACAGGGCCCGAACACTGAAGCTTTCTTT,CASNIQGPNTEAFF
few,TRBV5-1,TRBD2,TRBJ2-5,TGCGCCAGCAGTTTAGTAGCGGGGACCGAAGAGACCCAGTACTTC,CASSLVAGTEETQYF
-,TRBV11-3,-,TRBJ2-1,TGTGCCAGCAGCTTATTTGGGCCGGGGAGCTCCTACAATGAGCAGTTCTTC,CASSLFGPGSSYNEQFF
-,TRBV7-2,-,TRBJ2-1,TGTGCCAGCAGCTCGGGACCGTGGGAGCAGTTCTTC,CASSSGPWEQFF
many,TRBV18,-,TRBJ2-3,TGTGCCAGCTCACTAAATCCCACAGATACGCAGTATTTT,CASSLNPTDTQYF
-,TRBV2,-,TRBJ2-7,TGTGCCAGCAAGGAGAGTCTAGCTGTCTACGAGCAGTACTTC,CASKESLAVYEQYF
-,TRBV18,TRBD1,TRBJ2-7,TGTGCCAGCTCACCAAACACTGCCGGGACAGGGGGCCTCGACGAGCAGTACTTC,CASSPNTAGTGGLDEQYF
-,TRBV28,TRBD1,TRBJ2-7,TGTGCCAGCAAAGGGACAGGGTCCTACGAGCAGTACTTC,CASKGTGSYEQYF
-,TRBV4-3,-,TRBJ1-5,TGCGCCAGCAGCCAAGGGCTTTCCCAGCCCCAGCATTTT,CASSQGLSQPQHF
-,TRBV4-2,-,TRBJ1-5,TGTGCCAGCAGCCAAGAACTACGCGGTCAGCCCCAGCATTTT,CASSQELRGQPQHF
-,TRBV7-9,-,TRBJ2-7,TGTGCCAGCAGCTTAGCGCCTCTCCTCACCTACGAGCAGTACTTC,CASSLAPLLTYEQYF
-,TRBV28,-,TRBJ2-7,TGTGCCAGCAGTTGGGACTCTATAACCTACGAGCAGTACTTC,CASSWDSITYEQYF
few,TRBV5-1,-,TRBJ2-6,TGCGCCAGCAGCTTGTTCGGAGTTCTTTCGGGGGCCAACGTCCTGACTTTC,CASSLFGVLSGANVLTF
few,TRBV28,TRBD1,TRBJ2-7,TGTGCCAGCAGTCCCTCCGGGACAGGGGGATACGAGCAGTACTTC,CASSPSGTGGYEQYF
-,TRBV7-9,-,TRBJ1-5,TGTGCCAGCAGCTTGTGGGGGGCGAGCAATCAGCCCCAGCATTTT,CASSLWGASNQPQHF
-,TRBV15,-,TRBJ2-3,TGTGCCACCAGCAGAGATAAGACAGATACGCAGTATTTT,CATSRDKTDTQYF
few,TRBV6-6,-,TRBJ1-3,TGTGCCAGCAGTTACTCTAGCGACTCTGGAAACACCATATATTTT,CASSYSSDSGNTIYF
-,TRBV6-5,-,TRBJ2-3,TGTGCCAGCAGCGTAGCTGAGACAGGCACTGATACGCAGTATTTT,CASSVAETGTDTQYF
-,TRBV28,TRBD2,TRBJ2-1,TGTGCCAGCGCTCTGACTAGCGGGAGCTTGGAGCAGTTCTTC,CASALTSGSLEQFF
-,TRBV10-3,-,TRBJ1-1,TGTGCCATCAGTGGCAGACAGAACATGAACACTGAAGCTTTCTTT,CAISGRQNMNTEAFF
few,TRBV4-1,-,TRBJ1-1,TGCGCCAGCAGCCAAGCATACGGGGGAGCGAACACTGAAGCTTTCTTT,CASSQAYGGANTEAFF
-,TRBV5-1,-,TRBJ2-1,TGCGCCAGCAGCTTGGGTCTCGACAGTCACCATGAGCAGTTCTTC,CASSLGLDSHHEQFF
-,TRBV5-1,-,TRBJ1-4,TGCGCCAGCAGCCCCGGGACTATAGGGGAAAAACTGTTTTTT,CASSPGTIGEKLFF
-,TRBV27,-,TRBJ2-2,TGTGCCAGCAGTTTTAAATTGAACACCGGGGAGCTGTTTTTT,CASSFKLNTGELFF
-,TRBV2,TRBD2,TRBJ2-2,TGTGCCAGCACGGGACTAGCGGAAGTCACCGGGGAGCTGTTTTTT,CASTGLAEVTGELFF
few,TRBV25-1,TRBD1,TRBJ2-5,TGTGCCAGCAGCGACAGGACAGGGCCCCAAGAGACCCAGTACTTC,CASSDRTGPQETQYF
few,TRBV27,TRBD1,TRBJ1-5,TGTGCCAGCAGTTTGGGGGCAGGGGGCGGTCAGCCCCAGCATTTT,CASSLGAGGGQPQHF
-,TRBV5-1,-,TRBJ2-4,TGCGCCAGCAGCTTTAGTACCGGGACTCCCGGCGCGAACATTCAGTACTTC,CASSFSTGTPGANIQYF